Listed below are T cell receptor beta chains from one sample, sequenced in a study of T-cell memory formation after mild COVID-19. TCRdb passed the 5' RACE reads through MiXCR, listing each CDR3 protein once. The data contain nearly 110,000 distinct CDR3 sequences, about an eighth of them singletons. Source material: PBMCs or a T cell subset sorted from them (not recorded which). All receptors come from a man between 18 and 29 years old who had mild COVID-19 (a few samples of this study predate the infection). Cell type and time point are not known. Each CDR3 is given with its conserved first and last residue. The D gene is left open where the match is weak. The size field is filled for only some rows; it gives once, few, many or a size class.

clone size,J gene,V gene,D gene,CDR3 DNA,CDR3 protein
-,TRBJ2-1,TRBV7-9,TRBD2,TGTGCCGGGGAGCCTAGCGGGGGGACCACCTACAATGAGCAGTTCTTC,CAGEPSGGTTYNEQFF
many,TRBJ2-2,TRBV5-1,-,TGCGCCAGCAGCCTCAATTTAAGGACAGCTAACACCGGGGAGCTGTTTTTT,CASSLNLRTANTGELFF
few,TRBJ1-2,TRBV6-5,TRBD1,TGTGCCAGCAGTATCGACAGGGGAGCGCTCGTCTATGGCTACACCTTC,CASSIDRGALVYGYTF
few,TRBJ2-3,TRBV3-1,TRBD1,TGTGCCAGCAGCCAAGAAGGCCTCGGGAGACAGGGGTATTTTAGCACAGATACGCAGTATTTT,CASSQEGLGRQGYFSTDTQYF
few,TRBJ2-5,TRBV4-1,TRBD1,TGCGCCAGCAGCCAAGTGGGACAGTTCCTAGAGACCCAGTACTTC,CASSQVGQFLETQYF
few,TRBJ2-5,TRBV7-7,TRBD2,TGTGCCAGCAGCCGGGGGGGGCCCCAAGAGACCCAGTACTTC,CASSRGGPQETQYF
few,TRBJ2-1,TRBV11-2,-,TGTGCCAGCAGCATTCAGCCCGCCGGGGCTTTACCCTACAATGAGCAGTTCTTC,CASSIQPAGALPYNEQFF
-,TRBJ2-6,TRBV7-2,-,TGTGCCAGCAGCTTAAGTGGCTCTGGGGCCAACGTCCTGACTTTC,CASSLSGSGANVLTF
-,TRBJ2-5,TRBV6-6,-,TGTGCCAGCGGTCTACCTCCCGAGACCCAGTACTTC,CASGLPPETQYF
-,TRBJ2-3,TRBV7-2,-,TGTGCCAGCAGCTTTCACCGAACAGATACGCAGTATTTT,CASSFHRTDTQYF
few,TRBJ1-3,TRBV4-1,-,TGCGCCAGCAGCCAAGAACCGATCATTCGGGACACCATATATTTT,CASSQEPIIRDTIYF
-,TRBJ2-7,TRBV7-6,-,TGTGCCAGCAGCCCCTCGGGGGCTTTCGGGTCCTACGAGCAGTACTTC,CASSPSGAFGSYEQYF
-,TRBJ1-1,TRBV6-5,-,TGTGCCAGCAGTCTCCGAGGATGGCGGGAGGCGGTGAACACTGAAGCTTTCTTT,CASSLRGWREAVNTEAFF
few,TRBJ1-1,TRBV4-3,-,TGCGCCAGCAGCCAAGACCAGGGGTGGACTGAAGCTTTCTTT,CASSQDQGWTEAFF
-,TRBJ2-7,TRBV12-3/TRBV12-4,-,TGTGCCAGCAGTTGGAGTAGGGCAGAGCAGTACTTC,CASSWSRAEQYF
-,TRBJ1-5,TRBV15,TRBD1,TGTGCCACCAGCAGTGACAGGGGTGGCAATCAGCCCCAGCATTTT,CATSSDRGGNQPQHF
-,TRBJ2-5,TRBV12-3/TRBV12-4,-,TGTGCCAGCACCCAAAGGGCTTTTCAAGAGACCCAGTACTTC,CASTQRAFQETQYF
few,TRBJ1-2,TRBV29-1,-,TGCAGCGTTGAGGGCCGACCGAGTTATACTTACACCTTC,CSVEGRPSYTYTF
-,TRBJ2-3,TRBV6-5,TRBD2,TGTGCCAGCAGTTTGGGAGGGCCCCTAGCTGATATAGATACGCAGTATTTT,CASSLGGPLADIDTQYF
few,TRBJ2-5,TRBV9,-,TGTGCCAGCAGCGTAGACGAGGAGACCCAGTACTTC,CASSVDEETQYF
many,TRBJ2-7,TRBV7-9,-,TGTGCCAGCACATCGACAGGTCTATCGCCCTACGAGCAGTACTTC,CASTSTGLSPYEQYF
few,TRBJ2-7,TRBV7-8,-,TGTGCCAGCAGCTTACCCCGTTACGAGCAGTACTTC,CASSLPRYEQYF
few,TRBJ2-1,TRBV7-9,-,TGTGCCAGCAGCTCCCTGGCGGTCGGGGATGACTACAATGAGCAGTTCTTC,CASSSLAVGDDYNEQFF
-,TRBJ1-4,TRBV7-9,-,TGTGCCAGCAGCCTGGTAGGGGAAAAACTGTTTTTT,CASSLVGEKLFF
few,TRBJ2-1,TRBV3-1,TRBD2,TGTGCCAGCAGCATAGCGGGGGGGCCGCGGGAGCAGTTCTTC,CASSIAGGPREQFF
-,TRBJ2-5,TRBV5-1,-,TGCGCCAGCAGCTCATTCGGGCCGGTAGAGACCCAGTACTTC,CASSSFGPVETQYF
-,TRBJ1-1,TRBV6-2/TRBV6-3,-,TGTGCCAGCAGTTACGTTGGGCTGAACACTGAAGCTTTCTTT,CASSYVGLNTEAFF
-,TRBJ1-1,TRBV9,-,TGTGCCAGCTCCGTTTCGGCCGGCACTGAAGCTTTCTTT,CASSVSAGTEAFF
few,TRBJ2-1,TRBV4-3,TRBD1,TGCGCCAGCAGCCCCGGGACAGGGAGAGGCAATGAGCAGTTCTTC,CASSPGTGRGNEQFF
-,TRBJ1-2,TRBV6-2/TRBV6-3,-,TGTGCCATCAGTTACGGGGGATTCGATGGCTACACCTTC,CAISYGGFDGYTF
medium-sized,TRBJ2-2,TRBV19,-,TGTGCCACCCGAGCCGGGGAGCTGTTTTTT,CATRAGELFF
few,TRBJ2-3,TRBV2,TRBD2,TGTGCCAGCAGGACGCCAGCGGGGGGTGCAGATACGCAGTATTTT,CASRTPAGGADTQYF
few,TRBJ1-2,TRBV6-5,-,TGTGCCAGCAGTCCAGGGTACGGCTATGGCTACACCTTC,CASSPGYGYGYTF
-,TRBJ2-4,TRBV28,-,TGTGCCAGCAGTTTGGGGATCTCCGAGAACATTCAGTACTTC,CASSLGISENIQYF
few,TRBJ2-3,TRBV4-2,-,TGTGCCAGCAGCCAAGAAGAGGCGGCAGGCACAGATACGCAGTATTTT,CASSQEEAAGTDTQYF
-,TRBJ2-6,TRBV7-8,-,TGTGCCAGCAGCCCCACCTTATCGATGGGGGGGCCTGGGGCCAACGTCCTGACTTTC,CASSPTLSMGGPGANVLTF
-,TRBJ2-2,TRBV12-5,TRBD2,TGTGCTAGTTCCCCCTTAGCGGGGGTTTGGGAGCTGTTTTTT,CASSPLAGVWELFF
-,TRBJ2-7,TRBV11-2,-,TGTGCCAGCAGCTACGTCGAGCAGTACTTC,CASSYVEQYF
few,TRBJ1-5,TRBV19,TRBD1,TGTGCCAGTAAAGAATCCCGACAGGGACGCAATCAGCCCCAGCATTTT,CASKESRQGRNQPQHF
-,TRBJ2-1,TRBV19,-,TGTGCCAGTAGTATAGGCTCCAATGAGCAGTTCTTC,CASSIGSNEQFF
many,TRBJ1-1,TRBV12-5,-,TGTGCTAGTGGTTCTCAGGACACTGAAGCTTTCTTT,CASGSQDTEAFF
many,TRBJ2-6,TRBV4-1,-,TGCGCCAGCAGCCTTTGGGGGACCGACGCGGCCAACGTCCTGACTTTC,CASSLWGTDAANVLTF
-,TRBJ2-7,TRBV4-1,-,TGCGCCAGCAGCCAAGTCGGGGTAGGTTCCTACGAGCAGTACTTC,CASSQVGVGSYEQYF
few,TRBJ1-1,TRBV12-3/TRBV12-4,-,TGTGCCAGCAGTTTGATAGGGGCGAACACTGAAGCTTTCTTT,CASSLIGANTEAFF
few,TRBJ1-1,TRBV5-5,-,TGTGCCAGCAGCCTTAGGCAGACAGCGATGAACACTGAAGCTTTCTTT,CASSLRQTAMNTEAFF
-,TRBJ2-5,TRBV5-6,-,TGTGCCAGCAGCTTGGCCTTTGAAGAGACCCAGTACTTC,CASSLAFEETQYF
many,TRBJ1-6,TRBV7-9,-,TGTGCCAGCAGCCCCACAATGGCAGGGATAGGTTCACCCCTCCACTTT,CASSPTMAGIGSPLHF
-,TRBJ2-7,TRBV6-5,-,TGTGCCAGCAGTTACTCGGGGGGGCCGAGAGACTACGAGCAGTACTTC,CASSYSGGPRDYEQYF
few,TRBJ2-7,TRBV13,-,TGTGCCAGCAGTTCCGGGCCGCGTGTACCCTACGAGCAGTACTTC,CASSSGPRVPYEQYF
-,TRBJ2-5,TRBV4-1,TRBD2,TGCGCCAGCAGCCAAGATAAGGTAGCGGGGTTCTACGGAGAGACCCAGTACTTC,CASSQDKVAGFYGETQYF
few,TRBJ2-7,TRBV7-8,TRBD2,TGTGCCAGCAGCCCATCGGGGGGATTAACGTACGAGCAGTACTTC,CASSPSGGLTYEQYF
few,TRBJ1-4,TRBV28,TRBD1,TGTGCCAGCCATCGACAGGGGGTGACCCTTGCAACTAATGAAAAACTGTTTTTT,CASHRQGVTLATNEKLFF
-,TRBJ1-1,TRBV29-1,-,TGCAGCGCACAGGATGGCACTGAAGCTTTCTTT,CSAQDGTEAFF
few,TRBJ2-5,TRBV30,TRBD2,TGTGCCTGGAGCGCTAGCGGGGGTGAGACCCAGTACTTC,CAWSASGGETQYF
-,TRBJ2-1,TRBV4-2,TRBD2,TGTGCCAGCAGCTCGGGACTAGCGGGGTCGGGTGAGCAGTTCTTC,CASSSGLAGSGEQFF
few,TRBJ2-7,TRBV6-5,TRBD2,TGTGCCAGCAGTTACGGTCTAGCGGGGGGTCGGGAGCAGTACTTC,CASSYGLAGGREQYF
-,TRBJ2-1,TRBV5-3,TRBD2,TGTGCCAGAAGCTTGTTCAGCGGGGGGGCCACCGAGTACAATGAGCAGTTCTTC,CARSLFSGGATEYNEQFF
few,TRBJ2-7,TRBV4-1,-,TGCGCCAGCAGCCAAGTGGGAGGACAGATCGTCTACGAGCAGTACTTC,CASSQVGGQIVYEQYF
few,TRBJ2-1,TRBV10-3,TRBD2,TGTGCCATCAGTGAGTGGACTAGCGGATACAATGAGCAGTTCTTC,CAISEWTSGYNEQFF